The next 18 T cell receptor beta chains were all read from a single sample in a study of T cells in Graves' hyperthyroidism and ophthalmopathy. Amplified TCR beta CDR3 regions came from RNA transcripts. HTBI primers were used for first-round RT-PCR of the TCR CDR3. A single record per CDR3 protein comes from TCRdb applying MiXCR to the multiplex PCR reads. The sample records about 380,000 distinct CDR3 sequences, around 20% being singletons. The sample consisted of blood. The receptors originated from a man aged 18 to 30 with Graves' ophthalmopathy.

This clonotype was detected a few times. The CDR3: CASSPPWASTEAFF. The CDR3 DNA sequence: TGTGCCAGCTCACCCCCCTGGGCGAGCACTGAAGCTTTCTTT. J is TRBJ1-1 and V is TRBV18; D is uncertain. CDR1 is KGHSH, CDR2 LQKENI, per germline. The germline V and J ends were trimmed by 3 bases and 4 bases, with 12 bases remaining between them. CDR3 length equals 14 residues.

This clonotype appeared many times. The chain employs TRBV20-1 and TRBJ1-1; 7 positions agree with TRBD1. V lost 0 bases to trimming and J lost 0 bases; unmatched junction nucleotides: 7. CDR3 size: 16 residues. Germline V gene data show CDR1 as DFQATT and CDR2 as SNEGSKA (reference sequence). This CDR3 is CSARDRGQAMNTEAFF. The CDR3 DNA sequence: TGCAGTGCTAGAGATCGAGGACAGGCAATGAACACTGAAGCTTTCTTT.

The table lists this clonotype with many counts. The CDR3 protein is CASSPLASGGLDEQFF. As DNA, the CDR3 is TGTGCCAGCAGCCCCCTGGCTAGCGGGGGGCTGGATGAGCAGTTCTTC. The rearrangement joins TRBV7-9 to TRBJ2-1; 11 bases map to TRBD2. Germline CDR1 reads SEHNR; CDR2 reads FQNEAQ (reference sequence). Trimming cost V 5 bases and J 8 bases; bases outside gene matches: 11. This CDR3 contains 16 residues. Combining the CDR3 with reference TRBV7-9 and TRBJ2-1 gives the whole variable domain DTGVSQNPRHKITKRGQNVTFRCDPISEHNRLYWYRQTLGQGPEFLTYFQNEAQLEKSRLLSDRFSAERPKGSFSTLEIQRTEQGDSAMYLCASSPLASGGLDEQFFGPGTRLTVL.

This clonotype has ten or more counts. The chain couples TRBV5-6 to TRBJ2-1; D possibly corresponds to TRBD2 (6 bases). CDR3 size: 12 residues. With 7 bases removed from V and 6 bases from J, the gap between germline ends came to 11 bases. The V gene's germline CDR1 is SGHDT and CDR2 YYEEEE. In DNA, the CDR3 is TGTGCCAGCCACGGGGGAGGCAATGAGCAGTTCTTC. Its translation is CASHGGGNEQFF.

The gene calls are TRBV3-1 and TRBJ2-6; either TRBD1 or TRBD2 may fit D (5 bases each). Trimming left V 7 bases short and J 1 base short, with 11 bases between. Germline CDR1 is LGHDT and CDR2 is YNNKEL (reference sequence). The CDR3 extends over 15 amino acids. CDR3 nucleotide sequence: TGTGCCAGCACCTCAGGGACGTCTGGGGCCAACGTCCTGACTTTC. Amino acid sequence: CASTSGTSGANVLTF.

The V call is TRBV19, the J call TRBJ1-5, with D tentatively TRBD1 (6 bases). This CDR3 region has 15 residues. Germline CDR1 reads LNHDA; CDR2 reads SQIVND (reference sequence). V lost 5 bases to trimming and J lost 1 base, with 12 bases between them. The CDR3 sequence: CASSFGGRSNQPQHF. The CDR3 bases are TGTGCCAGTAGTTTCGGGGGGCGAAGCAATCAGCCCCAGCATTTT.

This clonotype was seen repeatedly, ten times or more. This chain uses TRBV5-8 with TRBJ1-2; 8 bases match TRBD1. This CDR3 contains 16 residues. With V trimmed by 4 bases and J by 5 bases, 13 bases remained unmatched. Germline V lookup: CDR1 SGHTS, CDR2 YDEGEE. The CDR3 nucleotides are TGTGCCAGCAGCGACCCTCCGGGACAGGCCTTATATGGCTACACCTTC. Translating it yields CASSDPPGQALYGYTF.

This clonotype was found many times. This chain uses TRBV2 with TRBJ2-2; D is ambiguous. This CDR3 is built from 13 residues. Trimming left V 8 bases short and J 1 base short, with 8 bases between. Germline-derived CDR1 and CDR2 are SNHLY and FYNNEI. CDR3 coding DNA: TGTGCCAGCCAAGGCGAGAACACCGGGGAGCTGTTTTTT. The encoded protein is CASQGENTGELFF.

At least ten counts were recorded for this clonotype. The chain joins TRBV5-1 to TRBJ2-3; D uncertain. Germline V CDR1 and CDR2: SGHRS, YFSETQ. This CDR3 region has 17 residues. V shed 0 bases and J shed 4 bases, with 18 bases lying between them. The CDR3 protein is CASSLVQVGGQADTQYF. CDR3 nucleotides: TGCGCCAGCAGCTTGGTCCAGGTCGGCGGTCAGGCAGATACGCAGTATTTT.

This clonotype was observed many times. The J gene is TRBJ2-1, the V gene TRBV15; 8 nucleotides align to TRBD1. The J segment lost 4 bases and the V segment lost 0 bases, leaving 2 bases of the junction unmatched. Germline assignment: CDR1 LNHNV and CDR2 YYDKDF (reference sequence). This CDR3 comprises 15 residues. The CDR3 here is CATSRDQGAYNEQFF. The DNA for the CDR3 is TGTGCCACCAGCAGAGACCAGGGGGCTTACAATGAGCAGTTCTTC.

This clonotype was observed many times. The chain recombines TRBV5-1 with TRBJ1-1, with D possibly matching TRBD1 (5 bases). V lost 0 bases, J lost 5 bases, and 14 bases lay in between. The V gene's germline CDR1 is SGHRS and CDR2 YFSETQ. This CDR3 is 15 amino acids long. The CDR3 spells CASSLAEGQETEAFF. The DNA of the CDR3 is TGCGCCAGCAGCTTGGCCGAGGGGCAAGAAACTGAAGCTTTCTTT.

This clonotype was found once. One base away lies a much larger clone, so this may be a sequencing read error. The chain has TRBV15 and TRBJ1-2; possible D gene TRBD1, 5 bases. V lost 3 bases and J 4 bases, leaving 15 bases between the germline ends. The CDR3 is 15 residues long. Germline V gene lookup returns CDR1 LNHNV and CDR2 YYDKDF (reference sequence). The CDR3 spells CATSSKRSGGYGYTF. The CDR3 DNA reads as TGTGCCACCAGCAGCAAACGCTCGGGGGGCTATGGCTACACCTTC. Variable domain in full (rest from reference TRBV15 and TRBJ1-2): DAMVIQNPRYQVTQFGKPVTLSCSQTLNHNVMYWYQQKSSQAPKLLFHYYDKDFNNEADTPDNFQSRRPNTSFCFLDIRSPGLGDTAMYLCATSSKRSGGYGYTFGSGTRLTVV.

This CDR3 is CSAADRGSGNTIYF. The CDR3 DNA sequence: TGCAGTGCCGCCGACAGGGGCTCTGGAAACACCATATATTTT. The V gene is TRBV20-1, the J gene TRBJ1-3; 8 bases are a match to TRBD1. This CDR3 contains 14 residues. V was clipped by 6 bases and J by 0 bases; unmatched bases: 4. Germline assignment: CDR1 DFQATT and CDR2 SNEGSKA (reference sequence).

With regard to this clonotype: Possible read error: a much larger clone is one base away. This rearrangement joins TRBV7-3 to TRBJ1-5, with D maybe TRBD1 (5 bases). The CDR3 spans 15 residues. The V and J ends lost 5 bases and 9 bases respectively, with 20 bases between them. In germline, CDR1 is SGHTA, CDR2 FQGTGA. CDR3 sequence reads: CASSLSRGDYRPQHF. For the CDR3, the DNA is TGTGCCAGCAGCCTGAGCAGAGGGGACTATCGGCCCCAGCATTTT.

For the CDR3, the DNA is TGTGCCAGCAGCTCATCGGCGGATTCCTCTAACTATGGCTACACCTTC. It specifies CASSSSADSSNYGYTF. J is TRBJ1-2 and V is TRBV7-9; D gene ambiguous. Germline-derived CDR1 and CDR2 are SEHNR and FQNEAQ (reference sequence). The V gene lost 4 bases and the J gene lost 0 bases, with 15 bases spanning the gap. CDR3 length: 16 amino acids.

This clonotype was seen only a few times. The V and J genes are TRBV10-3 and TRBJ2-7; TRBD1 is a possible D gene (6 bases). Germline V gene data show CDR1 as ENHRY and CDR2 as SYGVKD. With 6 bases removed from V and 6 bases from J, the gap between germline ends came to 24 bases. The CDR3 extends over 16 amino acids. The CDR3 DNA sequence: TGTGCCATCAGAAAACAGGGATTAAGGTCTTGGGGCGAGCAGTACTTC. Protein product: CAIRKQGLRSWGEQYF.

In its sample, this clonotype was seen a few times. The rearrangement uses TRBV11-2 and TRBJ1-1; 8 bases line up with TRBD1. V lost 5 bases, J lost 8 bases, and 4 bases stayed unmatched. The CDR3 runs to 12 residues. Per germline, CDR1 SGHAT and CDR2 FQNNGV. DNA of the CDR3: TGTGCCAGCAGCCATCGGACAGGGGAAGCTTTCTTT. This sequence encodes CASSHRTGEAFF.

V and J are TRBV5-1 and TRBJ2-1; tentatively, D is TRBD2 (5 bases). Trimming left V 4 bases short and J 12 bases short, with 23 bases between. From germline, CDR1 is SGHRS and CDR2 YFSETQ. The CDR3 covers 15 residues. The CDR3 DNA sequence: TGCGCCAGCAGCCTAGACTATACCAATCCTAAAGGGCAGTTCTTC. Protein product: CASSLDYTNPKGQFF.